This T cell receptor (beta chain) stems from a study of neurological immune-mediated disorders. A total of 2 million PBMCs stored at -80 degrees C provided the unsorted libraries. General study points: TCR-beta repertoires seemed private in all groups, with no expanded CDR3 amino acid sequences shared. Falling below healthy controls, multiple sclerosis showed the least TCR clonal expansion, while HTLV-1-associated myelopathy showed the most.

The table lists this clonotype with many counts. What it binds is unknown. Every sequencing run gave over 200 million TCR-beta sequences, taken from 15-18 subjects. One entry per CDR3 protein results from TCRdb running MiXCR on the 5' RACE reads. The data contain 40,000 to 50,000 distinct CDR3 sequences, 2.5% of them singletons. V dropped 4 bases and J dropped 2 bases, with 15 bases sitting between them. Germline CDR1 SGHRS, CDR2 YFSETQ. The CDR3 consists of 15 residues. This sequence joins TRBV5-1 and TRBJ2-5; D may be TRBD1 or TRBD2 (7 bases each). The sequence derives from a man in his thirties or forties with multiple sclerosis. Specimen: PBMCs. The CDR3 spells CASSLGGTVQETQYF. The CDR3 DNA is TGCGCCAGCAGCCTGGGGGGGACAGTACAAGAGACCCAGTACTTC.